This T cell receptor beta chain was captured by sequencing in a study of siplizumab effects on memory and regulatory T cells. Study results and limitations: The study found that mappable alloreactive CD4+ clones averaged around 69% Treg-derived with siplizumab and under 35% in controls.

A word on this clone: Its target is not known.

The V end lost 3 bases, the J end lost 6 bases, and 9 bases lay between the germline ends. The germline V gene encodes CDR1 MGHDK and CDR2 SYGVNS. The CDR3 consists of 13 residues. Per individual sample, about 100,000 TCR templates were assayed. Here immunoSEQ multiplex PCR was the method, and the copy in TCRdb shows in-frame clones only, minus some. This sample has some 100,000 clones, with 90% to 95% found just once. V usage is TRBV25-1 and J usage is TRBJ2-1; D perhaps matches TRBD1 (6 bases). Source material: CD8+ T cells sorted from blood. The receptor's source is a human donor in good health. The DNA for the CDR3 is TGTGCCAGCAGTGACCGGGACACCAATGAGCAGTTCTTC. Protein sequence: CASSDRDTNEQFF.